This is a list of T cell receptor beta chains from one sample in a study of T cells in Graves' hyperthyroidism and ophthalmopathy. TCRdb re-derived calls from the multiplex PCR reads in MiXCR, one entry per CDR3 protein. This table holds about 710,000 distinct CDR3 sequences, about 17% found once. Material: blood. These receptors originate from a man aged 18 to 29 with Graves' hyperthyroidism. CDR3s include the opening cysteine and the closing phenylalanine or tryptophan. D genes are given only for firm matches. Expanded clones get a size class; other rows say once, few or many, or leave the size out.

clone_size d_call j_call v_call cdr3_nt cdr3_aa
- TRBD2 TRBJ2-7 TRBV4-2 TGTGCCAGCAGCCAAGATCCGACTAGCGGGAGCTACGAGCAGTACTTC CASSQDPTSGSYEQYF
few TRBD2 TRBJ2-1 TRBV9 TGTGCCAGCAGCCCCCGACTAGCGGACTCCTACAATGAGCAGTTCTTC CASSPRLADSYNEQFF
few - TRBJ2-5 TRBV7-3 TGTGCCAGCAGCTTACTGGGGGAAGTGACGGAGACCCAGTACTTC CASSLLGEVTETQYF
- - TRBJ1-6 TRBV15 TGTGCCACCAGCAGAGATCTCTCACCCCTCCACTTT CATSRDLSPLHF
many - TRBJ2-3 TRBV28 TGTGCCACCTCATCACACCGATTACAGGAAACAGATACGCAGTATTTT CATSSHRLQETDTQYF
many - TRBJ2-7 TRBV29-1 TGCAGCGTTGAGGAACGTACCTACGAGCAGTACTTC CSVEERTYEQYF
few - TRBJ1-5 TRBV7-2 TGTGCCAGCAGCTTAGCTTTCAATCAGCCCCAGCATTTT CASSLAFNQPQHF
many TRBD2 TRBJ2-5 TRBV11-2 TGTGCCAGCAGCTTGGGCGTCGGGGGAGGGGTCGAGACCCAGTACTTC CASSLGVGGGVETQYF
many - TRBJ1-1 TRBV2 TGTGCCAGCAGTGAATCGGTAAAAGCTTTCTTT CASSESVKAFF
- - TRBJ1-1 TRBV28 TGTGCCAGCAGCCCTGACAGGCTGGGCGATCTTGAAGCTTTCTTT CASSPDRLGDLEAFF
many TRBD1 TRBJ1-1 TRBV3-1 TGTGCCAGCAGCCCTTCGGACAGGGGGGACACTGAAGCTTTCTTT CASSPSDRGDTEAFF
many TRBD1 TRBJ1-1 TRBV18 TGTGCCAGCTCACCACCAGTGCAGGGGGGCACTGAAGCTTTCTTT CASSPPVQGGTEAFF
many TRBD1 TRBJ2-5 TRBV28 TGTGCCAGCAGAGAGGTTGGACAGGGCGGAGAGACCCAGTACTTC CASREVGQGGETQYF
- TRBD2 TRBJ2-3 TRBV30 TGTGCCTGCAAGCGGGAGGGTTCGACAGATACGCAGTATTTT CACKREGSTDTQYF
- TRBD1 TRBJ1-1 TRBV3-1 TGTGCCAGCAGCCAACCCAGGGGGCGCTGGACTGAAGCTTTCTTT CASSQPRGRWTEAFF
many - TRBJ1-2 TRBV20-1 TGCAGTGCTAGCCGCCAAGGGGATGATGGCTACACCTTC CSASRQGDDGYTF
many - TRBJ2-1 TRBV28 TGTGCCAGCAGTTTCGTCGGCCTCGTTAGGAATGAGCAGTTCTTC CASSFVGLVRNEQFF
many TRBD1 TRBJ1-1 TRBV2 TGTGCCAGCGCACGGACAGGGGCTAGCACTGAAGCTTTCTTT CASARTGASTEAFF
- - TRBJ2-7 TRBV4-1 TGCGCCAGCAGCCTTATGGGGGGGGGCGGGGAGCAGTACTTC CASSLMGGGGEQYF
- TRBD2 TRBJ2-1 TRBV19 TGTGCCAGTAGTATCCTAGCGGGAGTGGGAGAGCAGTTCTTC CASSILAGVGEQFF
many TRBD1 TRBJ2-4 TRBV11-2 TGTGCCAGCAGCTTAAGGGGGCTCAGGGACATTCAGTACTTC CASSLRGLRDIQYF
- TRBD1 TRBJ1-5 TRBV6-1 TGTGCCAGCAGCCGGGACAGGAGGGGCAATCAGCCCCAGCATTTT CASSRDRRGNQPQHF
few - TRBJ2-3 TRBV2 TGTGCCAGCAGAGGGACGGAGACAGATACGCAGTATTTT CASRGTETDTQYF
many - TRBJ2-2 TRBV3-1 TGTGCCAGCAGCCAGGCCAGTCGGGCCGGGGAGCTGTTTTTT CASSQASRAGELFF
few TRBD2 TRBJ2-7 TRBV12-3/TRBV12-4 TGTGCCAGCAGTTTAAAGCTAGCGGGAGTTCACGAGCAGTACTTC CASSLKLAGVHEQYF
many - TRBJ1-1 TRBV18 TGTGCCAGCTCACCACAGGGGAAGTCGAACACTGAAGCTTTCTTT CASSPQGKSNTEAFF
- - TRBJ2-2 TRBV2 TGTGCCAGCAGGCCGGTCGCAAACACCGGGGAGCTGCTTTTT CASRPVANTGELLF
once - TRBJ1-5 TRBV12-3/TRBV12-4 TGTGCCAGCAGCCAAAGACAAGGGAATCAGCCCCAGCATTTT CASSQRQGNQPQHF
many TRBD2 TRBJ2-1 TRBV6-1 TGTGCCAGCAGTGAAAAAACTAGCGGAAACTACAATGAGCAGTTCTTC CASSEKTSGNYNEQFF
- - TRBJ2-3 TRBV9 TGTGCCAGCAGCGTAGTTCTTGGGGCGGCGCAGTATTTT CASSVVLGAAQYF
few TRBD1 TRBJ2-7 TRBV9 TGTGCCAGCAGCGTAGGGGGACAGAGAATGGAGCAGTACTTC CASSVGGQRMEQYF
few - TRBJ2-7 TRBV27 TGTGCCAGCAGTGAACGGGGACGTTCCTACGAGCAGTACTTC CASSERGRSYEQYF
- - TRBJ2-1 TRBV5-6 TGTGCCAGCAGCTTGAATGGCAATGAGCAGTTCTTC CASSLNGNEQFF
many - TRBJ2-5 TRBV11-2 TGTGCCAGCAGCTTAGAGAACAGGGTGGAGACCCAGTACTTC CASSLENRVETQYF
many TRBD2 TRBJ2-7 TRBV27 TGCGCCAGCCGACTAGCGGGAGCCTACGAGCAGTACTTC CASRLAGAYEQYF
many TRBD2 TRBJ2-7 TRBV18 TGTGCCAGCTCACCAAGTCCTCTAGCGGGAGCGACGTACGAGCAGTACTTC CASSPSPLAGATYEQYF
- TRBD1 TRBJ2-6 TRBV13 TGTGCCAGCAGCTCCCTGGGAAGGGGGCACTCTGGGGCCAACGTCCTGACTTTC CASSSLGRGHSGANVLTF
- TRBD2 TRBJ2-1 TRBV20-1 TGCAGTGCTAGAGATACTAGCGGGGCCTACAATGAGCAGTTCTTC CSARDTSGAYNEQFF
few TRBD1 TRBJ1-5 TRBV6-2/TRBV6-3 TGTGCCAGCAGTCAGCTCAGGGGGCGCAGCAATCAGCCCCAGCATTTT CASSQLRGRSNQPQHF
few - TRBJ2-3 TRBV9 TGTGCCAGCAGCGTAGGGCGTCTTCAGGGCGGGAGCACAGATACGCAGTATTTT CASSVGRLQGGSTDTQYF
- TRBD2 TRBJ2-1 TRBV4-2 TGTGCCAGCAGCCAAAGCGGGGTAAGCTCCTACAATGAGCAGTTCTTC CASSQSGVSSYNEQFF
once - TRBJ2-6 TRBV6-1 TGTGCCAGCACCCCCTTTCCCCTCCCTGGGGCCAACGTCCTGACTTTC CASTPFPLPGANVLTF
many - TRBJ1-5 TRBV2 TGTGCCAGCAGCCACAAATCCGGGGTTAATCAGCCCCAGCATTTT CASSHKSGVNQPQHF
many TRBD2 TRBJ2-3 TRBV28 TGTGCCAGCAGAGGTAGCGGGAGGAGCACAGATACGCAGTATTTT CASRGSGRSTDTQYF
few TRBD2 TRBJ2-7 TRBV30 TGTGCCTGGGTAGCGGGAGGGCCAACCTACGAGCAGTACTTC CAWVAGGPTYEQYF
- - TRBJ1-1 TRBV28 TGTGCCAGCAGTTTATCTCATTACCCTGAAGCTTTCTTT CASSLSHYPEAFF
- - TRBJ2-1 TRBV13 TGTGCCAGCAGCCTAATAAGACCGGACGAGAGCTCCTACAATGAGCAGTTCTTC CASSLIRPDESSYNEQFF
- TRBD2 TRBJ2-7 TRBV4-2 TGTGCCAGCAGCCTACTCGACTCCGGGCAAAGCGGGAGCTCCTACGAGCAGTACTTC CASSLLDSGQSGSSYEQYF
- TRBD2 TRBJ2-1 TRBV10-3 TGTGCCATCAGTGAGTCTTCGAGCGGGAGTTGGTCCTACAATGAGCAGTTCTTC CAISESSSGSWSYNEQFF